This TCR beta chain was found in a study of response to subunit inactivated influenza vaccine. Study conclusions and caveats: Authors suggested each seasonal flu vaccination may recruit only limited numbers of new T cells.

This CDR3 comprises 14 residues. Germline CDR1 MDHEN, CDR2 SYDVKM. V shed 5 bases and J 7 bases; nucleotides not matched to a gene: 11. A word on this clonotype: As yet, its antigen is unknown.

TCRdb re-analysed the RT-PCR reads in MiXCR, keeping a single row per CDR3 protein. The sample has more than 700,000 distinct CDR3 sequences; 21% are singletons. Specimen: PBMCs from blood, collected approximately 5 days after vaccination. This sequence was found in a man between 50 and 59 years old who received an inactivated influenza vaccine. V gene TRBV28 combines with J gene TRBJ2-7, with 7 bases identical to TRBD1. The CDR3: CASSNPGTVGEQYF. CDR3 DNA: TGTGCCAGCAGTAACCCTGGGACAGTGGGGGAGCAGTACTTC.